Each of the 19 T cell receptor beta chains below was sequenced from the same sample in a study of cytomegalovirus exposure and HLA in healthy donors. The PCR had 60 Vbeta and 13 Jbeta primers. TCRdb keeps only in-frame clones here, not all; method: immunoSEQ multiplex PCR. This table has 100,000 or so clones, roughly 79% appearing once. The sequenced sample consisted of PBMCs. The receptors were gathered from a middle-aged woman in good health and CMV-seronegative.

This clone was detected a few times. V gene TRBV19 combines with J gene TRBJ1-1, with 8 bases fitting TRBD1. V trimming: 3 bases; J trimming: 4 bases; junction bases outside the gene matches: 4. CDR3 size: 14 residues. From germline, CDR1 is LNHDA and CDR2 SQIVND (reference sequence). This CDR3 is CASSIRQGITEAFF. CDR3 DNA: TGTGCCAGTAGTATCCGACAGGGGATCACTGAAGCTTTCTTT.

This clone was detected once. V gene TRBV30 combines with J gene TRBJ1-6; D may be TRBD1 (6 bases). V lost 2 bases to trimming and J lost 7 bases, with 6 bases between them. Germline-derived CDR1 and CDR2 are GTSNPN and SVGIG (reference sequence). The CDR3 covers 12 residues. The CDR3 DNA follows: TGTGCCTGGAGTCAGGGGAATTCACCCCTCCACTTT. Amino acid sequence: CAWSQGNSPLHF.

V gene TRBV27 combines with J gene TRBJ2-1; D is possibly TRBD2 (6 bases). Trimming removed 5 bases from V and 8 bases from J, with 10 bases in between. The CDR3 length is 12 residues. Per germline, CDR1 MNHEY and CDR2 SMNVEV (reference sequence). The CDR3 nucleotides read TGTGCCAGCAGTCCTAGCGTTTATGAGCAGTTCTTC. As protein: CASSPSVYEQFF.

This clone occurred a few times. The sample has other DNA sequences that encode this CDR3 too. V usage is TRBV5-8 and J usage is TRBJ2-7; 9 bases fit TRBD1. CDR1 and CDR2 (germline): SGHTS, YDEGEE. Trimming took 4 bases from V and 1 from J; bases not matched to a gene: 6. This CDR3 has 15 residues. Here the CDR3 reads CASSPTGGESYEQYF. CDR3 DNA sequence: TGTGCCAGCAGCCCGACAGGGGGTGAGTCCTACGAGCAGTACTTC.

The chain combines TRBV7-9 with TRBJ2-7; 7 bases are shared with TRBD1. Germline CDR1 is SEHNR and CDR2 is FQNEAQ (reference sequence). This CDR3 has 15 amino acids. V was clipped by 4 bases and J by 1 base; unmatched bases: 7. CDR3 in DNA: TGTGCCAGCAGCTCCTCCGGGACAGTTTCCTACGAGCAGTACTTC. Translated: CASSSSGTVSYEQYF.

The rearrangement links TRBV5-1 to TRBJ1-1, with no clear D. V was clipped by 1 base and J by 8 bases, with 12 bases between them. Germline values: CDR1 SGHRS, CDR2 YFSETQ. The CDR3 is 13 residues long. The CDR3, as DNA: TGCGCCAGCAGCTTGAATCGTCCGGAGGAAGCTTTCTTT. Protein product: CASSLNRPEEAFF.

V and J are TRBV5-6 and TRBJ2-3; D gene unclear. Germline lookup yields CDR1 SGHDT and CDR2 YYEEEE. The CDR3 runs to 16 residues. Trimming took off 4 bases at V and 1 base at J, with 16 bases between the two ends. CDR3 protein: CASSEPAGGRTDTQYF. CDR3 nucleotide sequence: TGTGCCAGCAGCGAACCAGCCGGCGGCCGCACAGATACGCAGTATTTT.

The chain joins TRBV6-5 to TRBJ2-4; TRBD2 matches at 8 bases. The CDR3 contains 14 residues. The J segment lost 6 bases and the V segment lost 6 bases, leaving 7 bases of the junction unmatched. Per germline, CDR1 MNHEY and CDR2 SVGAGI. For the CDR3, the DNA is TGTGCCAGCAGCCCCAGCGGGGGAAGAAACATTCAGTACTTC. It translates to CASSPSGGRNIQYF.

The chain employs TRBV4-1 and TRBJ2-1, with 7 bases aligning to TRBD2. CDR1 MGHRA and CDR2 YSYEKL come from the germline V gene. The length of the CDR3 is 15 residues. V shed 2 bases, J shed 6 bases, and the junction held 7 bases outside the gene matches. The CDR3 sequence is CASSQRSGGGNEQFF. DNA of the CDR3: TGCGCCAGCAGCCAACGATCGGGCGGGGGCAATGAGCAGTTCTTC.

The chain joins TRBV19 to TRBJ1-1; D remains ambiguous. V gave up 9 bases and J gave up 0 bases, with 17 bases separating them. Germline loops: CDR1 LNHDA, CDR2 SQIVND (reference sequence). The length of the CDR3 is 15 residues. CDR3 DNA sequence: TGTGCCAGCCCCCCCCGGGAGCTAATGAACACTGAAGCTTTCTTT. Translating gives CASPPRELMNTEAFF.

The J gene is TRBJ2-3, the V gene TRBV5-1, with 10 bases lining up with TRBD2. J gave up 3 bases and V 7 bases, and 11 bases lay outside the gene matches. The CDR3 consists of 16 residues. CDR1 is SGHRS and CDR2 is YFSETQ in the germline V gene. The CDR3 bases are TGCGCCAGCCAAAGTCAAGGACTAGCGGCTACAGATACGCAGTATTTT. This gives the protein CASQSQGLAATDTQYF.

This clone was observed a few times. The chain joins TRBV5-1 to TRBJ2-2; possible D gene TRBD1, 7 bases. The CDR3 extends over 16 amino acids. Between the trimmed V and J ends, which lost 0 bases and 4 bases, there was a span of 13 bases. Germline V CDR1 and CDR2: SGHRS, YFSETQ. The CDR3 region is CASSLEGRGVTGELFF. CDR3 nucleotide sequence: TGCGCCAGCAGCTTGGAAGGCAGGGGGGTCACCGGGGAGCTGTTTTTT.

Concerning this clone: Additional DNA sequences in this sample encode the identical CDR3. This sequence joins TRBV30 and TRBJ2-3; D not certain. The V gene's germline CDR1 is GTSNPN and CDR2 SVGIG (reference sequence). This CDR3 comprises 11 residues. Trimming took 0 bases from V and 6 from J, leaving 4 bases between them. In nucleotides, the CDR3 is TGTGCCTGGAGTGTGAGGGATACGCAGTATTTT. It translates to CAWSVRDTQYF. Drawing the rest from reference TRBV30 and TRBJ2-3, the complete variable domain is SQTIHQWPATLVQPVGSPLSLECTVEGTSNPNLYWYRQAAGRGLQLLFYSVGIGQISSEVPQNLSASRPQDRQFILSSKKLLLSDSGFYLCAWSVRDTQYFGPGTRLTVL.

CDR3 DNA sequence: TGTGCCAGCTTCCGGGAGACCCAGTACTTC. This gives the protein CASFRETQYF. This sequence joins TRBV18 and TRBJ2-5; D is unresolved. V lost 7 bases, J lost 5 bases, and 5 bases lay in between. The CDR3 is 10 residues long. Per the germline V gene, CDR1 is KGHSH and CDR2 is LQKENI.

This clone was picked up a small number of times. This chain connects TRBV18 to TRBJ1-3, with 9 bases matching TRBD1. With V trimmed by 3 bases and J by 8 bases, 11 bases remained unmatched. Germline V gene data show CDR1 as KGHSH and CDR2 as LQKENI. The CDR3 totals 16 residues. The DNA of the CDR3 is TGTGCCAGCTCACCCATATCCGGGACAGGGTACGACACCATATATTTT. Translation gives CASSPISGTGYDTIYF.

This clone appeared a single time. The gene calls are TRBV18 and TRBJ1-3, with D hard to call. The germline V gene encodes CDR1 KGHSH and CDR2 LQKENI. V lost 3 bases, J lost 8 bases, and 14 bases lay in between. CDR3 length equals 14 residues. In DNA form, the CDR3 reads TGTGCCAGCTCACCCACCTCCACCGGGGACACCATATATTTT. Translating gives CASSPTSTGDTIYF.

The chain combines TRBV5-6 with TRBJ1-3; D perhaps matches TRBD1 (6 bases). CDR3 length equals 15 residues. Germline V gives CDR1 SGHDT, CDR2 YYEEEE. Trimming left V 2 bases short and J 2 bases short, with 11 bases between. CDR3 protein: CASSLPTGTGNTIYF. CDR3 DNA sequence: TGTGCCAGCAGCTTACCAACAGGGACTGGAAACACCATATATTTT.

This chain connects TRBV5-4 to TRBJ1-2; 9 bases map to TRBD1. Germline V lookup: CDR1 SGHNT, CDR2 YYREEE (reference sequence). V dropped 4 bases and J dropped 4; count of bases not matched to a gene: 5. The CDR3 runs to 14 residues. CDR3 DNA: TGTGCCAGCAGCCTGACAGGGGGTCCCTATGGCTACACCTTC. Translation gives CASSLTGGPYGYTF.

This clone was recorded a few times. A read error is the likely source, as a far larger clone sits one nucleotide away. This rearrangement joins TRBV2 to TRBJ2-5, with D unclear. Germline V gene data show CDR1 as SNHLY and CDR2 as FYNNEI. There are 13 residues in the CDR3. Deletions cut 8 bases from V and 1 base from J, with 11 bases between. The CDR3 DNA follows: TGTGCCAGCCTAGAGGTGCTCCAAGAGACCCAGTACTTC. Translated: CASLEVLQETQYF.